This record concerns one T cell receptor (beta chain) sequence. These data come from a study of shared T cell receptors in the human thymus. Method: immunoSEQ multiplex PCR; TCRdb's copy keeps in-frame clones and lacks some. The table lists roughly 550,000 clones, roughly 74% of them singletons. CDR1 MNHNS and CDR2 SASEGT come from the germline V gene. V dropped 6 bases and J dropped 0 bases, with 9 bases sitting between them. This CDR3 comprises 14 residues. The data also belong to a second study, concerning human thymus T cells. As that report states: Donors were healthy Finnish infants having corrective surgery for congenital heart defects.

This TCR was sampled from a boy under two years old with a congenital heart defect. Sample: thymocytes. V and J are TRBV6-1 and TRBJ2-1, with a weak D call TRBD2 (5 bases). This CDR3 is CASRGLLSYNEQFF. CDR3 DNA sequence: TGTGCCAGCAGAGGACTTCTCTCCTACAATGAGCAGTTCTTC.